This T cell receptor (beta chain) was identified in a study of cytomegalovirus exposure and HLA in healthy donors. Study outcomes and limitations: Most CMV-associated TCR beta chains appeared HLA-restricted in a later analysis.

This clone occurred a few times. The antigen is undetermined. The PCR employed 60 Vbeta primers together with 13 Jbeta primers. Libraries were prepared by immunoSEQ multiplex PCR; TCRdb keeps only in-frame clonotypes and omits some of them. Of some 130,000 clones listed, 70% to 85% are singletons. V was trimmed by 6 bases and J by 0 bases, leaving 16 bases between them. CDR1 is LNHDA and CDR2 is SQIVND in the germline V gene (reference sequence). The CDR3 is made up of 16 amino acids. This TCR came from a female donor in good health and CMV-seronegative. Source material: PBMCs. The chain combines TRBV19 with TRBJ2-3; TRBD2 might be the D (6 bases). The CDR3 region has the DNA TGTGCCAGTAGCAACCGGGGGATCTCTAGCACAGATACGCAGTATTTT. Its translation is CASSNRGISSTDTQYF.